The clone carrying this T cell receptor (beta chain) has only a few counts. The data stem from a study of blood T cell repertoires in COVID-19. The overall study: Samples representing acute and convalescent COVID-19 were sourced from the United States, Italy and Spain. The analysed material was cDNA or gDNA that came from T cells, B-cell-depleted T cells, or PBMCs.

The authors' processing: Estimation of nucleated cell counts relied on the amplification of reference gene primers. Using immunoSEQ multiplex PCR, the repertoire was profiled, and TCRdb retains in-frame clones only, with some absent. V and J calls and clone size are as listed in that table; D and trimming were resolved from the DNA. The data hold roughly 120,000 clones, with around four fifths observed a single time. Trimming at V came to 5 bases and at J to 7 bases, leaving 10 bases not matched to a gene. The germline V gene encodes CDR1 MNHEY and CDR2 SVGAGI. The CDR3 is 15 residues long. The source is a man aged 25 to 40 with acute or convalescent COVID-19. This chain joins TRBV6-5 and TRBJ1-2, with 10 nucleotides matching TRBD1. The sample consisted of peripheral blood. The CDR3 DNA follows: TGTGCCAGCAGTATTACAGGACAGGGGGGTAGTGGCTACACCTTC. This sequence encodes CASSITGQGGSGYTF.